This entry lists 15 T cell receptor beta chains sequenced from one sample in a study of shared clonotypes between healthy human individuals. The protocol was immunoSEQ multiplex PCR, while the TCRdb copy is restricted to in-frame clones and leaves out a portion. Of about 2 million clones listed, approximately 95% are singletons. The sample taken for sequencing was naive CD4+ T cells sorted from blood. Described subset: CD45RA+ positively selected. Receptor source: a young man in good health.

This rearrangement joins TRBV5-4 to TRBJ1-3, with a weak D call TRBD1 (5 bases). CDR1 is SGHNT and CDR2 is YYREEE in the germline V gene (reference sequence). The CDR3 loop spans 17 amino acids. Trimming pared 0 bases from V and 0 bases from J, leaving 13 bases between. CDR3 loop: CASSLVGDGFSGNTIYF. The DNA for the CDR3 is TGTGCCAGCAGCTTGGTGGGGGATGGTTTCTCTGGAAACACCATATATTTT.

The gene calls are TRBV7-9 and TRBJ2-1; TRBD1 matches at 9 bases. Trimming cost V 5 bases and J 5 bases; bases outside gene matches: 13. In germline, CDR1 is SEHNR, CDR2 FQNEAQ (reference sequence). This CDR3 is built from 17 residues. DNA for the CDR3: TGTGCCAGCAGCCCTACTGTTGGACAGGGGTCTAACAATGAGCAGTTCTTC. Encoded protein: CASSPTVGQGSNNEQFF. Complete variable domain (other parts from reference TRBV7-9 and TRBJ2-1): DTGVSQNPRHKITKRGQNVTFRCDPISEHNRLYWYRQTLGQGPEFLTYFQNEAQLEKSRLLSDRFSAERPKGSFSTLEIQRTEQGDSAMYLCASSPTVGQGSNNEQFFGPGTRLTVL.

This chain joins TRBV11-2 and TRBJ2-3, with no clear D. The V and J ends lost 0 bases and 0 bases respectively, with 10 bases between them. Germline values: CDR1 SGHAT, CDR2 FQNNGV. CDR3 length: 16 residues. As DNA, the CDR3 is TGTGCCAGCAGCTTAGATCCCCCCTCTAGCACAGATACGCAGTATTTT. Residues: CASSLDPPSSTDTQYF.

This clone turned up a few times. This chain connects TRBV4-3 to TRBJ1-6, with 8 bases matching TRBD1. With V trimmed by 3 bases and J by 7 bases, 5 bases remained unmatched. CDR1 and CDR2 from the germline V gene are LGHNA and YSLEER. This CDR3 is 15 amino acids long. CDR3 loop: CASSHGQGVNSPLHF. CDR3 sequence (DNA): TGCGCCAGCAGCCATGGACAGGGCGTGAATTCACCCCTCCACTTT.

Notes on this clone: Other DNA sequences of this sample code for an identical CDR3. V and J are TRBV30 and TRBJ2-3; unclear D gene. This CDR3 has 13 residues. CDR1 is GTSNPN, CDR2 SVGIG, per germline (reference sequence). Deletions cut 3 bases from V and 4 bases from J, with 11 bases between. CDR3 in amino acids: CAWRSLAADTQYF. Here the CDR3 DNA reads TGTGCCTGGAGGTCTTTGGCCGCAGATACGCAGTATTTT.

Here the CDR3 DNA reads TGTGCCAGCAGCGTCGTGAAGAATGAAAAACTGTTTTTT. Amino acids: CASSVVKNEKLFF. The gene calls are TRBV7-9 and TRBJ1-4; D not certain. Looked up from germline, CDR1 is SEHNR and CDR2 is FQNEAQ (reference sequence). The CDR3 has 13 residues. Trimming left V 5 bases short and J 5 bases short, with 9 bases between.

The genes are TRBV5-6 and TRBJ1-2; possibly TRBD1 for D (6 bases). The CDR3 runs 14 residues. Trimming pared 2 bases from V and 9 bases from J, leaving 17 bases between. In germline, CDR1 is SGHDT, CDR2 YYEEEE. CDR3 nucleotide sequence: TGTGCCAGCAGCTTCACCGGGACACGGAGCAGCTACACCTTC. The encoded protein is CASSFTGTRSSYTF. Supplemented by reference TRBV5-6 and TRBJ1-2, the full variable domain reads DAGVTQSPTHLIKTRGQQVTLRCSPKSGHDTVSWYQQALGQGPQFIFQYYEEEERQRGNFPDRFSGHQFPNYSSELNVNALLLGDSALYLCASSFTGTRSSYTFGSGTRLTVV.

J is TRBJ2-1 and V is TRBV6-1; 8 bases align to TRBD2. The CDR3 runs to 13 residues. The germline V gene encodes CDR1 MNHNS and CDR2 SASEGT. CDR3 in amino acids: CASAGGVYNEQFF. CDR3 nucleotide sequence: TGTGCGTCTGCCGGGGGGGTCTACAATGAGCAGTTCTTC.

CDR3 nucleotides: TGTGCCAGCAGTGATAATCGGGCTCCGGGAGGGCCCCTCCACTTT. Translated: CASSDNRAPGGPLHF. This sequence joins TRBV25-1 and TRBJ1-6; D gene ambiguous. V lost 3 bases, J lost 13 bases, and 19 bases lay in between. The CDR3 is 15 residues long. Germline-derived CDR1 and CDR2 are MGHDK and SYGVNS.

V and J are TRBV5-1 and TRBJ2-3; D gene uncertain. V lost 0 bases to trimming and J lost 3 bases, with 14 bases between them. The CDR3 extends over 16 amino acids. Germline CDR1 reads SGHRS; CDR2 reads YFSETQ. In DNA, the CDR3 is TGCGCCAGCAGCTTGGCCCTAACCGTCCAAACAGATACGCAGTATTTT. This codes for CASSLALTVQTDTQYF. Supplemented by reference TRBV5-1 and TRBJ2-3, the full variable domain reads KAGVTQTPRYLIKTRGQQVTLSCSPISGHRSVSWYQQTPGQGLQFLFEYFSETQRNKGNFPGRFSGRQFSNSRSEMNVSTLELGDSALYLCASSLALTVQTDTQYFGPGTRLTVL.

This clone was counted once. This chain joins TRBV5-4 and TRBJ2-5; 11 positions match TRBD2. The germline V gene encodes CDR1 SGHNT and CDR2 YYREEE (reference sequence). The CDR3 contains 17 residues. V was clipped by 1 base and J by 2 bases; unmatched bases: 7. The chain's CDR3 is CASSLTSGRVFQETQYF. The CDR3 nucleotides are TGTGCCAGCAGCTTGACTAGCGGGAGAGTTTTTCAAGAGACCCAGTACTTC.

In the case of this clone: The same CDR3 also results from other DNA sequences found in this sample. The chain has TRBV2 and TRBJ1-3; D is unresolved. Trimming took 1 base from V and 0 from J, leaving 7 bases between them. The germline gives CDR1 SNHLY, CDR2 FYNNEI. The CDR3 runs to 15 residues. CDR3 sequence reads: CASSEGQSSGNTIYF. The CDR3 DNA follows: TGTGCCAGCAGTGAAGGGCAGAGCTCTGGAAACACCATATATTTT.

This chain connects TRBV5-1 to TRBJ2-5, with 11 nucleotides matching TRBD2. Losses at the gene ends were 2 bases for V and 3 bases for J; bases not matched to a gene: 3. This CDR3 spans 15 amino acids. Germline V gives CDR1 SGHRS, CDR2 YFSETQ. The CDR3 nucleotides read TGCGCCAGCAGCTTTAGCGGGGGGGAGGAAGAGACCCAGTACTTC. This gives the protein CASSFSGGEEETQYF.

The table lists this clone with a few counts. J is TRBJ2-7 and V is TRBV11-2; D uncertain. The V and J ends lost 3 bases and 3 bases respectively, with 9 bases between them. The CDR3 spans 13 residues. The germline CDR1 and CDR2 sequences are SGHAT and FQNNGV. CDR3 coding DNA: TGTGCCAGCAGCTTCGGGCTTTACTACGAGCAGTACTTC. Translating gives CASSFGLYYEQYF. Based on the CDR3 plus reference TRBV11-2 and TRBJ2-7, the full variable domain is EAGVAQSPRYKIIEKRQSVAFWCNPISGHATLYWYQQILGQGPKLLIQFQNNGVVDDSQLPKDRFSAERLKGVDSTLKIQPAKLEDSAVYLCASSFGLYYEQYFGPGTRLTVT.

This chain connects TRBV30 to TRBJ1-2, with TRBD1 matching 11 bases. The germline gives CDR1 GTSNPN, CDR2 SVGIG (reference sequence). The ends lost 3 bases at V and 11 bases at J; junction bases unmatched: 8. The CDR3 runs to 13 residues. CDR3 residues: CAWRIRDRGWYTF. The CDR3 DNA sequence: TGTGCCTGGAGAATCCGGGACAGGGGGTGGTACACCTTC.